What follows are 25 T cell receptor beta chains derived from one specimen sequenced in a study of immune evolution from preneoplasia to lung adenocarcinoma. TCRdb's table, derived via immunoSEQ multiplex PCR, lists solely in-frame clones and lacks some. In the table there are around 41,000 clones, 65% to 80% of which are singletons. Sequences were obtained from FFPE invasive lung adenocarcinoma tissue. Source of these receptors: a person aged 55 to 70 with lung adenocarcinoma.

DNA of the CDR3: TGTGCCATCAGTGAGTGGGCAGGCACCTCTGGAAACACCATATATTTT. Translation: CAISEWAGTSGNTIYF. The chain carries TRBV10-3 and TRBJ1-3, with D hard to call. The CDR3 consists of 16 residues. The V end lost 1 base, the J end lost 0 bases, and 10 bases lay between the germline ends. Germline loops: CDR1 ENHRY, CDR2 SYGVKD.

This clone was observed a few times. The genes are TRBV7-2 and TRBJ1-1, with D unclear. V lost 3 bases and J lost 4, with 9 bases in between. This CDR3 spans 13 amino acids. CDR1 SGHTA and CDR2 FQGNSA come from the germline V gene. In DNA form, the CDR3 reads TGTGCCAGCAGCTTCGTTAGGAGCACTGAAGCTTTCTTT. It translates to CASSFVRSTEAFF.

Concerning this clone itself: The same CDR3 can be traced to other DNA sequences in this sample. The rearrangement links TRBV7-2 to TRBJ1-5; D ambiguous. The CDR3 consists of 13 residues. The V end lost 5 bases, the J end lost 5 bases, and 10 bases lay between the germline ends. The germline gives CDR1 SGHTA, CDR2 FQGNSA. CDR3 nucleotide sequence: TGTGCCAGCAGCCCTGACCGGGATCAGCCCCAGCATTTT. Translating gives CASSPDRDQPQHF.

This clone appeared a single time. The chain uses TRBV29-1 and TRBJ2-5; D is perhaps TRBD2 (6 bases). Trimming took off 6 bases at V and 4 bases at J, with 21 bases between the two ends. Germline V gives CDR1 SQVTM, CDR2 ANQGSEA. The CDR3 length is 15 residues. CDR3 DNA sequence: TGCAGCGTCCCCCGGAGGGGTACAAGGCGAGAGACCCAGTACTTC. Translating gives CSVPRRGTRRETQYF.

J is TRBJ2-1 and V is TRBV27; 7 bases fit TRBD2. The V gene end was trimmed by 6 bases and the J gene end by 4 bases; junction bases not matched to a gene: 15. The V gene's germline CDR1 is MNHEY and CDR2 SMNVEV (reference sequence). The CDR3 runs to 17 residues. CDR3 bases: TGTGCCAGCAGCCGCGCCCGGGGGGAGAGCGCTTACAATGAGCAGTTCTTC. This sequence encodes CASSRARGESAYNEQFF.

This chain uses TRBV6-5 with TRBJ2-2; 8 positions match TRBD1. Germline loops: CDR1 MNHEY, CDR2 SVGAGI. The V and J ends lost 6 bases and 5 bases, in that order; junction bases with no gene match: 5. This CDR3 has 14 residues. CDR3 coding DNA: TGTGCCAGCAGGCGACAGGGGTCAACCGGGGAGCTGTTTTTT. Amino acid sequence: CASRRQGSTGELFF.

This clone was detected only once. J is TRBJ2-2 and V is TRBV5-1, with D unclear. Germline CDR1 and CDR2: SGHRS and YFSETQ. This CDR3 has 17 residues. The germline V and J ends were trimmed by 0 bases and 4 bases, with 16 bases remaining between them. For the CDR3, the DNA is TGCGCCAGCAGCTTGGAGTTCTTGGGCGGTGGCACCGGGGAGCTGTTTTTT. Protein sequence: CASSLEFLGGGTGELFF.

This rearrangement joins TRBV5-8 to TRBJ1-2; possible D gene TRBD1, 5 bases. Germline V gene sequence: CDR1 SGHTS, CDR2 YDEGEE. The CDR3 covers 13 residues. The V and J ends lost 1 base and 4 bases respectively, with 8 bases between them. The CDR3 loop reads CASSLRGFYGYTF. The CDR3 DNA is TGTGCCAGCAGCTTGAGGGGTTTCTATGGCTACACCTTC.

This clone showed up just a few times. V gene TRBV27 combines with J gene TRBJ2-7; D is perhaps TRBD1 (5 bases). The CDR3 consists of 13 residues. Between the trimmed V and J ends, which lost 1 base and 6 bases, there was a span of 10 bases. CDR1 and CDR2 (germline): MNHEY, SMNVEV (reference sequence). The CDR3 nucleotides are TGTGCCAGCAGTTTATTATTGGGGCGCGAGCAGTACTTC. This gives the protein CASSLLLGREQYF.

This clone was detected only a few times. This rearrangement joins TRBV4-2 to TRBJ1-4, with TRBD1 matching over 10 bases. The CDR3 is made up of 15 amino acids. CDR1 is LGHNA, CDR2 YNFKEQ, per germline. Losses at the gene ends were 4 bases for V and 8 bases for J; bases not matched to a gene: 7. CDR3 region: CASSPRGQGREKLFF. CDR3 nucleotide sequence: TGTGCCAGCAGCCCAAGGGGACAGGGGAGAGAAAAACTGTTTTTT.

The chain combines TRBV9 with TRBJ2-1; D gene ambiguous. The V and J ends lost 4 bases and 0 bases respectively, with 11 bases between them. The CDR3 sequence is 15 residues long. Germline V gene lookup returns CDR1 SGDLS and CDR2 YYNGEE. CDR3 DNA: TGTGCCAGCAGCTCTGTGAGCGACTCCTACAATGAGCAGTTCTTC. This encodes CASSSVSDSYNEQFF.

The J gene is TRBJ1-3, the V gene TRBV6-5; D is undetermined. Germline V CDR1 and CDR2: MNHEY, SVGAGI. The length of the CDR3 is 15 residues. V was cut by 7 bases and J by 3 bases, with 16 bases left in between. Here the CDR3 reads CASTRGRGLGNTIYF. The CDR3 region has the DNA TGTGCCAGCACGCGGGGTAGAGGCCTTGGAAACACCATATATTTT.

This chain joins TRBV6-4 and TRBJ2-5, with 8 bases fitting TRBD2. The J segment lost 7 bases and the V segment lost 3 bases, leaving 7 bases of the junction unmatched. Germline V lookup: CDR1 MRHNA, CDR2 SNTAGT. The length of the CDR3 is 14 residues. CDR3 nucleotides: TGTGCCAGCAGTGATCAAGCGGGAGTGGGGACCCAGTACTTC. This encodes CASSDQAGVGTQYF.

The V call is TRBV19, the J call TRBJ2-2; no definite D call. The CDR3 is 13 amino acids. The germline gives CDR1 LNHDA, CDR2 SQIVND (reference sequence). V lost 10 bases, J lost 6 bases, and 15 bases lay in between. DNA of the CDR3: TGTGCCATCAAGAACCAGCCTTCCGGGGAGCTGTTTTTT. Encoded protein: CAIKNQPSGELFF.

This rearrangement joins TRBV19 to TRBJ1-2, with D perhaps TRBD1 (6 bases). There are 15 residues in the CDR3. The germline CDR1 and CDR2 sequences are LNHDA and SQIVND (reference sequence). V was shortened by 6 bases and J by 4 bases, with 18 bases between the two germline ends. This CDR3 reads CASRPGGGTIYGYTF. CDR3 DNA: TGTGCCAGTAGACCGGGGGGCGGAACCATCTATGGCTACACCTTC.

The CDR3 reads CASSYGQGEVHEQFF. DNA for the CDR3: TGTGCCAGCAGCTACGGACAGGGTGAAGTCCATGAGCAGTTCTTC. This rearrangement joins TRBV4-2 to TRBJ2-1; 8 bases align to TRBD1. Germline V gene data show CDR1 as LGHNA and CDR2 as YNFKEQ. The CDR3 is made up of 15 amino acids. After removal of 5 bases from V and 8 bases from J, the junction contained 11 bases not matched to a gene.

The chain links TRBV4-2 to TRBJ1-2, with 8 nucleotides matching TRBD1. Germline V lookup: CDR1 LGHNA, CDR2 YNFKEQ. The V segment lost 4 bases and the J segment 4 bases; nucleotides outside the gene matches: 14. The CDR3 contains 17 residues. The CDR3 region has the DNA TGTGCCAGCAGCCCCCCAAACGCGGGACAGGTGGTCTATGGCTACACCTTC. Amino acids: CASSPPNAGQVVYGYTF.

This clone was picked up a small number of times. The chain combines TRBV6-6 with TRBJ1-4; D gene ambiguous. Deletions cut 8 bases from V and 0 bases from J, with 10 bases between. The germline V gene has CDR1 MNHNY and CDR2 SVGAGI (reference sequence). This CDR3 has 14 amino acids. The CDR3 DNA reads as TGTGCCAGCGTGGAGGCCTCAACTAATGAAAAACTGTTTTTT. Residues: CASVEASTNEKLFF.

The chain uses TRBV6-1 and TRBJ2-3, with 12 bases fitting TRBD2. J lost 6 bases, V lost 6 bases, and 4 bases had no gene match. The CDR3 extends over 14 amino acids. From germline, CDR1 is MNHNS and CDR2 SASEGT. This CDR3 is CASSGLAGPDTQYF. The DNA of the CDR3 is TGTGCCAGCAGCGGACTAGCGGGGCCCGATACGCAGTATTTT.

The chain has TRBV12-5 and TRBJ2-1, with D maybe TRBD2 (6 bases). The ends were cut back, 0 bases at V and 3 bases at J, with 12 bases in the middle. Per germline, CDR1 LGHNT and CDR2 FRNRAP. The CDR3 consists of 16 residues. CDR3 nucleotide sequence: TGTGCTAGTGGTTTGGTAGCGTTTAGCGGCTACAATGAGCAGTTCTTC. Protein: CASGLVAFSGYNEQFF.

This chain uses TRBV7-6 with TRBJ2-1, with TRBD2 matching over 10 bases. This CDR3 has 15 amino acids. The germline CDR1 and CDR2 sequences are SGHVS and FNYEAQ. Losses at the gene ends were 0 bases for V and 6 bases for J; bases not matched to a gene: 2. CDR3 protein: CASSLASGRSNEQFF. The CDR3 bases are TGTGCCAGCAGCTTAGCTAGCGGGAGGTCCAATGAGCAGTTCTTC.

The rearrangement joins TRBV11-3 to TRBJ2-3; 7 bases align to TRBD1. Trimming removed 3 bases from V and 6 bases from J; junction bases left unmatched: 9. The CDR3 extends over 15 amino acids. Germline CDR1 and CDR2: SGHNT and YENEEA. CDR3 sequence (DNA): TGTGCCAGCAGCTTGGCCGGGACAGTAGGTGATACGCAGTATTTT. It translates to CASSLAGTVGDTQYF.

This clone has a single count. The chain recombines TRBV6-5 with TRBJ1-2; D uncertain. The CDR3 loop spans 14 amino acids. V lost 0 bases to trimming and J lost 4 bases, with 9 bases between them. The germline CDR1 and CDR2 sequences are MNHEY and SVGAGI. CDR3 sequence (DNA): TGTGCCAGCAGTTACTCACCCCGGAGCTATGGCTACACCTTC. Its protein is CASSYSPRSYGYTF.

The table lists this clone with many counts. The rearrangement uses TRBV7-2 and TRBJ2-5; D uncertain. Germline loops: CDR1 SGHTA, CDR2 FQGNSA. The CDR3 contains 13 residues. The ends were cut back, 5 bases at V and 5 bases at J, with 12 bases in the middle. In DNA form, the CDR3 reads TGTGCCAGCAGCCCGTACGTCGTGGAGACCCAGTACTTC. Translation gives CASSPYVVETQYF.

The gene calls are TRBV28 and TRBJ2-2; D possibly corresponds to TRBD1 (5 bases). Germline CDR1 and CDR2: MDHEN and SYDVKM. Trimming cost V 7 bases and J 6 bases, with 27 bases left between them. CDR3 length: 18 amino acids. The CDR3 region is CASTHRIALRKRPGELFF. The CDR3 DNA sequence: TGTGCCAGCACCCACAGGATAGCCCTAAGGAAGAGGCCCGGGGAGCTGTTTTTT.